This T cell receptor beta chain is from a study of OX40 agonist ivuxolimab in advanced cancers. Overall study: Dose-escalation subjects each had hepatocellular carcinoma, melanoma, renal cell or head and neck cancer. Three partial responders included one hepatocellular carcinoma patient and two cutaneous melanoma patients.

Notes on the study in general: Those patients achieving a partial response at 0.1-3.0 mg/kg showed among the lowest clonal expansion.

The table came from immunoSEQ multiplex PCR; TCRdb's copy has only in-frame clones and leaves some out. The sample records about 48,000 clones, nearly 95% being singletons. Of note for this clone: Its antigen is unidentified.

CDR1 SNHLY and CDR2 FYNNEI come from the germline V gene. CDR3 length: 14 amino acids. The V gene lost 8 bases and the J gene lost 4 bases, with 12 bases spanning the gap. Specimen: CD4+ or CD8+ T cells sorted from blood, collected in a trial of the OX40 agonist ivuxolimab. This receptor was identified in an adult with an advanced solid tumor such as melanoma, head and neck, liver or kidney cancer. The chain recombines TRBV2 with TRBJ2-6, with D unresolved. As DNA, the CDR3 is TGTGCCAGCTGGCGTGGGTTAGGGGCCAACGTCCTGACTTTC. Its protein is CASWRGLGANVLTF.